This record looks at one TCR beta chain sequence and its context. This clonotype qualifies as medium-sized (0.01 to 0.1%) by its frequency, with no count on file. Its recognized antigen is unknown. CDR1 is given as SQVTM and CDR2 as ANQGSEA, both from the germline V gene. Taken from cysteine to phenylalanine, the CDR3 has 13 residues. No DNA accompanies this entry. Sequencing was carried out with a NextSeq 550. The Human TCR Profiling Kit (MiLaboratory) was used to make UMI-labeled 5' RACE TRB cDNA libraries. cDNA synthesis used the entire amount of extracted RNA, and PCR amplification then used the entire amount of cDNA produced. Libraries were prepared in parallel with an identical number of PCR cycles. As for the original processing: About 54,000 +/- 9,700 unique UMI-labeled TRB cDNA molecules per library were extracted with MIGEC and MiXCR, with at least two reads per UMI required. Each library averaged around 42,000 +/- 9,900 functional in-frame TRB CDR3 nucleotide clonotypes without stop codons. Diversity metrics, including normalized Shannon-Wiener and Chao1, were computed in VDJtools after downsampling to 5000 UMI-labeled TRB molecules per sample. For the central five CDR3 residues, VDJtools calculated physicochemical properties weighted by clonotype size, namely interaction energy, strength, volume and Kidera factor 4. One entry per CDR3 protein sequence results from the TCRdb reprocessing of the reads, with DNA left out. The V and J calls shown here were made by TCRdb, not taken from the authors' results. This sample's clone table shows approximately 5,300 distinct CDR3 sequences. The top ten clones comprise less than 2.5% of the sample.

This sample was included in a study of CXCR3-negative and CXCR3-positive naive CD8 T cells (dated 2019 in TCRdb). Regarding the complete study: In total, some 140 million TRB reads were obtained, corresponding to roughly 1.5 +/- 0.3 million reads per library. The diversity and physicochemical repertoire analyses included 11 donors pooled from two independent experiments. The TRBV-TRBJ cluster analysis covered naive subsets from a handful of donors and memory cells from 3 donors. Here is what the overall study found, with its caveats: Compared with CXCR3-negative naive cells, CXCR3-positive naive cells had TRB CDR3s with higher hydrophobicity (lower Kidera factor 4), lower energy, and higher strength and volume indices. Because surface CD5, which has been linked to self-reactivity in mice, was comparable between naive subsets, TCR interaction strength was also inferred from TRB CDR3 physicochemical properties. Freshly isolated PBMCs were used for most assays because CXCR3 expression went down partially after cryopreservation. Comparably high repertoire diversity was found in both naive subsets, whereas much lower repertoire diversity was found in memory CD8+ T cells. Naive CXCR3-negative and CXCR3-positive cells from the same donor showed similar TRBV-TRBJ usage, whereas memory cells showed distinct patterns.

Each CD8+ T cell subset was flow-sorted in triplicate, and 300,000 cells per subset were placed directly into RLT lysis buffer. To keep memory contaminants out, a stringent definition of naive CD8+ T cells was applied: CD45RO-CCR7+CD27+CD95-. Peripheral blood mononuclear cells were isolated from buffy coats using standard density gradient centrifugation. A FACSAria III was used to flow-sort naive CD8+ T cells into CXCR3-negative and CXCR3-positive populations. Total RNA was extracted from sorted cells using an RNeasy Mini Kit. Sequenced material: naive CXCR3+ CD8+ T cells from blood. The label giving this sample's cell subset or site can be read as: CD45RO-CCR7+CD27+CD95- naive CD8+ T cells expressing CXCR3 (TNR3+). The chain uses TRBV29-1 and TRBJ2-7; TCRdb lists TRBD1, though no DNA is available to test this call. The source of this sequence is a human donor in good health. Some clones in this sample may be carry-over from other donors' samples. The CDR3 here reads CSVKTGIRYEQYF.